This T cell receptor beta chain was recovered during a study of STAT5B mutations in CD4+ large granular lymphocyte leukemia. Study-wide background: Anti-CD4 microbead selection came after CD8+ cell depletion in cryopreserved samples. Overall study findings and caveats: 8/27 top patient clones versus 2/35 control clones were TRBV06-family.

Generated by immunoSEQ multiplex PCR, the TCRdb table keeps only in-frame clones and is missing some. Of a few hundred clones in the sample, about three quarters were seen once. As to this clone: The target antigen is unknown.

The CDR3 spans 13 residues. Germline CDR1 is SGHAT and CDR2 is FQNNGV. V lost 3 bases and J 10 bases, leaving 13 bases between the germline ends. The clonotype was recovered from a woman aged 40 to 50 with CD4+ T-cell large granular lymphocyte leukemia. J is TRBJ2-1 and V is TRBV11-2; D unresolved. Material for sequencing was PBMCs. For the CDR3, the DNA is TGTGCCAGCAGCTTGGCTCTCAGCCGAGAGCAGTTCTTC. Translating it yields CASSLALSREQFF.